Detailed here is one T cell receptor (beta chain). This record belongs to a study of cytomegalovirus exposure and HLA in healthy donors. With 60 Vbeta and 13 Jbeta primers, the PCR was carried out. Sequenced by immunoSEQ multiplex PCR; TCRdb stores in-frame clones only, minus some. Altogether roughly 120,000 clones are present, about 80% being singletons, with the ten largest covering approximately 5%. Specimen: PBMCs. The receptor comes from a woman in her twenties or thirties in good health and CMV-seropositive.

The DNA for the CDR3 is TGTGCCAGCACCCCCGCGGTGGGGCAGTTAACCGACAATGAGCAGTTCTTC. This codes for CASTPAVGQLTDNEQFF. This sequence joins TRBV7-2 and TRBJ2-1; D is perhaps TRBD1 (5 bases). V gave up 7 bases and J gave up 5 bases, with 24 bases separating them. The CDR3 contains 17 residues. Germline V lookup: CDR1 SGHTA, CDR2 FQGNSA.